This T cell receptor (beta chain) was sequenced in a study of beta chain features in type 1 diabetes. Study-level points and caveats: A moderate, significant TCRB CDR3 shortening appeared in type 1 diabetes across four CD4+ subsets. For cells with high TCR expression, cDNA sequencing could yield over-representation.

The authors reverse transcribed all of the isolated RNA, so sequencing captured expressed TCRB transcripts. Assay used: immunoSEQ multiplex PCR; TCRdb lists only in-frame clones, some missing. The sample includes around 50,000 clones, about 48% of them seen just once. From germline, CDR1 is SQVTM and CDR2 ANQGSEA. The CDR3 has 14 amino acids. Unmatched junction bases numbered 2, after V lost 3 bases and J lost 2 bases. About this clone itself: Its cognate antigen is unknown.

Sequenced material: stem cell memory CD4+ T cells from blood. The rearrangement uses TRBV29-1 and TRBJ2-3; 10 positions match TRBD1. This TCR was recovered from a man aged 25-45 years with type 1 diabetes. CDR3 nucleotides: TGCAGCGTTGAGGGGACAGGGGTCACAGATACGCAGTATTTT. Translation: CSVEGTGVTDTQYF.